These 2 T cell receptor beta chains originate from one sample sequenced in a study of T cells after yellow fever vaccination. TCRdb reprocessed the 5' RACE reads via MiXCR and lists one record per CDR3 protein. The data show under 150,000 distinct CDR3 sequences, roughly 8.2% seen once. Source: CD4+ T cells sorted from PBMCs, taken 5 days after the yellow fever booster vaccination. All receptors come from a man aged 30-40 years who received the YFV17D yellow fever vaccine.

The gene calls are TRBV29-1 and TRBJ2-3; weak D call: TRBD2 (5 bases). The CDR3 runs to 13 residues. Germline V gene sequence: CDR1 SQVTM, CDR2 ANQGSEA. V was clipped by 7 bases and J by 2 bases, with 13 bases between them. For the CDR3, the DNA is TGCAGCGCAGTAGGACTTTACACAGATACGCAGTATTTT. Amino acids: CSAVGLYTDTQYF.

Ten or more counts support this clonotype. The chain is built from TRBV5-1 and TRBJ2-7; 10 bases map to TRBD2. The CDR3 has 14 amino acids. Germline CDR1 and CDR2: SGHRS and YFSETQ. V gave up 4 bases and J gave up 5 bases; unmatched junction bases: 6. CDR3 in DNA: TGCGCCAGCAGCCGAAGAGGACTAGCGGACGAGCAGTACTTC. This codes for CASSRRGLADEQYF.